This T cell receptor (beta chain) was found in a study of blood T cell repertoires in COVID-19. Study context: PBMCs, B-cell-depleted T cells, or T cells provided the cDNA or gDNA that made up the material.

Original handling: Estimation of nucleated cell counts was performed using reference gene primer amplification. Measured with immunoSEQ multiplex PCR; TCRdb has only the in-frame clones, and not every one. Clonal size and the V and J genes are those of that table, whereas D and trimming came from the DNA. The data hold roughly 280,000 clones, with roughly 91% observed a single time. Participants were aged roughly 18 to 100 years from some 24 US areas. Assignments of participants to cohorts depended upon their own reported clinical history. Germline CDR1 MDHEN, CDR2 SYDVKM. V gave up 5 bases and J gave up 13 bases, with 8 bases separating them. The CDR3 runs 9 residues.

V is TRBV28 and J is TRBJ1-2; D remains unclear. This TCR was recovered from a woman in her fifties or sixties who had recovered from COVID-19. The sequenced sample was PBMCs or T cells enriched from blood (not recorded which). The CDR3: CASSPSFTF. The DNA for the CDR3 is TGTGCCAGCAGTCCCTCGTTCACCTTC.